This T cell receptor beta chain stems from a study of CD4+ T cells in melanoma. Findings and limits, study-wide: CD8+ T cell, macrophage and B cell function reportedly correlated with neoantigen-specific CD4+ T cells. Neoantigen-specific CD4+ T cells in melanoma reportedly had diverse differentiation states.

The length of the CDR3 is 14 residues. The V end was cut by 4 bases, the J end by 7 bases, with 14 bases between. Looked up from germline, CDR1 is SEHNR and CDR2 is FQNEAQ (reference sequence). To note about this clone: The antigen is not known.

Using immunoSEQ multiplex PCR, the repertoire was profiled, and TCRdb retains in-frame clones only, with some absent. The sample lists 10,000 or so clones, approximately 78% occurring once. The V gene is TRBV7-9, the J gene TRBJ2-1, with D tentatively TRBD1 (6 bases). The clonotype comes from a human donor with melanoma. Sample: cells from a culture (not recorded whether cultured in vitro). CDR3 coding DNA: TGTGCCAGCAGCTCCGGACAGAAACCTAATGAGCAGTTCTTC. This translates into CASSSGQKPNEQFF. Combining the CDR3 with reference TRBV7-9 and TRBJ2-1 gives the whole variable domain DTGVSQNPRHKITKRGQNVTFRCDPISEHNRLYWYRQTLGQGPEFLTYFQNEAQLEKSRLLSDRFSAERPKGSFSTLEIQRTEQGDSAMYLCASSSGQKPNEQFFGPGTRLTVL.